Below are 8 T cell receptor beta chains sequenced from a single sample in a study of glioma-infiltrating T cells. Amplification of TCR alpha and beta CDR3 regions from RNA used iRepertoire nested multiplex PCR. In TCRdb, the multiplex PCR reads were re-called with MiXCR into one record per CDR3 protein. The sample contains about 190,000 distinct CDR3 sequences, about 31% of which appear only once. What was sequenced was glioma tissue, nonneoplastic brain tissue, or PBMCs (not recorded which). Every receptor here comes from a human donor with low-grade glioma or glioblastoma, undergoing nonglioma brain surgery, or in good health (not recorded which).

Many counts were recorded for this clonotype. One end of the junction fails to match germline, which may point to a read error. The rearrangement links TRBV12-3 or TRBV12-4 to TRBJ2-3; 9 bases map to TRBD2. The CDR3 has 14 amino acids. The CDR3 sequence: CASSIAGDTDTQYF. The CDR3 DNA reads TGTGCCAGCAGTATAGCGGGAGATACAGATACGCAGTATTTT.

The chain employs TRBV6-2 or TRBV6-3 and TRBJ2-5; 10 nucleotides align to TRBD2. From germline, CDR1 is MNHEY and CDR2 SVGEGT. The CDR3 runs 16 residues. Trimming at V came to 2 bases and at J to 1 base, leaving 4 bases not matched to a gene. The CDR3 DNA is TGTGCCAGCAGTTACCTTGGACTAGCGGTCCAAGAGACCCAGTACTTC. Encoded protein: CASSYLGLAVQETQYF.

The V call is TRBV5-5, the J call TRBJ2-1, with 9 bases matching TRBD2. V gave up 4 bases and J gave up 7 bases; unmatched junction bases: 15. This CDR3 comprises 17 residues. Germline V gives CDR1 SGHKS, CDR2 YYEKEE (reference sequence). CDR3 sequence (DNA): TGTGCCAGCAGCCGTCTTGGTAGCGGGAGATATGCGAATGAGCAGTTCTTC. Its protein product is CASSRLGSGRYANEQFF.

The sample holds a few counts of this clonotype. This clone may be a read error of a much larger clone one base away. The chain joins TRBV12-3 or TRBV12-4 to TRBJ1-1; D is undetermined. The CDR3 totals 11 residues. This CDR3 is CASLKYTEAFF. The CDR3 DNA reads TGTGCAAGCCTCAAATACACTGAAGCTTTCTTT.

This clonotype was recorded many times. V is TRBV19 and J is TRBJ1-5, with unresolved D. The length of the CDR3 is 14 residues. The V end was cut by 3 bases, the J end by 1 base, with 7 bases between. Germline CDR1 reads LNHDA; CDR2 reads SQIVND (reference sequence). CDR3 residues: CASSIKASNQPQHF. The CDR3 nucleotides read TGTGCCAGTAGTATCAAGGCCAGCAATCAGCCCCAGCATTTT.

V gene TRBV12-3 or TRBV12-4 combines with J gene TRBJ2-5; no definite D call. Deletions cut 6 bases from V and 7 bases from J, with 12 bases between. The CDR3 has 12 residues. CDR3 sequence: CASSRDLGTQYF. The CDR3 DNA reads TGTGCCAGCAGCCGAGATCTTGGGACCCAGTACTTC.

This clonotype was detected ten times or more. V and J are TRBV7-9 and TRBJ2-1, with TRBD2 as a possible D gene (5 bases). In germline, CDR1 is SEHNR, CDR2 FQNEAQ (reference sequence). The CDR3 covers 8 residues. CDR3 DNA: TGTACGGGAAATGAGCAGTTCTTC. The encoded protein is CTGNEQFF. The whole variable domain, remainder taken from reference TRBV7-9 and TRBJ2-1, is DTGVSQNPRHKITKRGQNVTFRCDPISEHNRLYWYRQTLGQGPEFLTYFQNEAQLEKSRLLSDRFSAERPKGSFSTLEIQRTEQGDSAMYLCTGNEQFFGPGTRLTVL.

At least ten counts were recorded for this clonotype. This chain joins TRBV15 and TRBJ2-5; 8 bases agree with TRBD1. The V gene's germline CDR1 is LNHNV and CDR2 YYDKDF (reference sequence). CDR3 length: 15 residues. V lost 0 bases to trimming and J lost 3 bases; unmatched junction nucleotides: 3. The CDR3 DNA reads TGTGCCACCAGCAGAGACGGACAGGGTGAAGAGACCCAGTACTTC. It yields the protein CATSRDGQGEETQYF. Together with reference TRBV15 and TRBJ2-5, the CDR3 gives the full variable domain: DAMVIQNPRYQVTQFGKPVTLSCSQTLNHNVMYWYQQKSSQAPKLLFHYYDKDFNNEADTPDNFQSRRPNTSFCFLDIRSPGLGDTAMYLCATSRDGQGEETQYFGPGTRLLVL.